This TCR beta chain stems from a study of blood T cell repertoires in COVID-19. This clone was recorded a few times. Clones were read by immunoSEQ multiplex PCR, and TCRdb kept only the in-frame ones, dropping some. Here the sample spans about 79,000 clones, more than 85% being singletons. Sequencing input: peripheral blood. The sequence was obtained from a man between 65 and 85 years old with active or convalescent COVID-19.

The CDR3 loop reads CASSQDGTFLNTIYF. The CDR3 coding sequence is TGCGCCAGCAGCCAAGATGGGACATTCTTAAACACCATATATTTT. V and J are TRBV4-1 and TRBJ1-3; maybe TRBD1 (6 bases). This CDR3 has 15 residues. V was clipped by 0 bases and J by 6 bases, with 12 bases between them. Germline CDR1 and CDR2: MGHRA and YSYEKL.